This T cell receptor beta chain was profiled in a study of cytomegalovirus exposure and HLA in healthy donors. Use of 60 Vbeta and 13 Jbeta primers characterized the PCR. Using immunoSEQ multiplex PCR, the repertoire was profiled, and TCRdb retains in-frame clones only, with some absent. The repertoire consists of some 98,000 clones, with 80% to 85% occurring once and the leading ten covering approximately 1.5%. Germline CDR1 is SGHRS and CDR2 is YFSETQ. CDR3 length equals 15 residues. Between the trimmed V and J ends, which lost 0 bases and 6 bases, there was a span of 10 bases. V usage is TRBV5-1 and J usage is TRBJ1-6, with unresolved D. The clonotype comes from a man in his forties or fifties in good health and CMV-seronegative. The sequencing input was PBMCs. CDR3 region: CASSLVEAGNSPLHF. CDR3 bases: TGCGCCAGCAGCTTGGTTGAAGCGGGTAATTCACCCCTCCACTTT.